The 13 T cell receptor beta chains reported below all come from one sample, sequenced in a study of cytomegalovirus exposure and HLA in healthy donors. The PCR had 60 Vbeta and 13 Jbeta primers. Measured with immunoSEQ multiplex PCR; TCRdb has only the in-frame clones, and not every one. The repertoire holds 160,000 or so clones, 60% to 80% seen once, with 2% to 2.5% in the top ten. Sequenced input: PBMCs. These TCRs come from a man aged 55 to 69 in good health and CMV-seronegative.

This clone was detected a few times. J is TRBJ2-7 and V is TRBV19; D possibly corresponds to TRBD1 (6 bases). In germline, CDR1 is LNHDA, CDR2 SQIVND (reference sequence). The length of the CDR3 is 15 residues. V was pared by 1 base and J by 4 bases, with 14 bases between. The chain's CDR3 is CASSIANTGLYEQYF. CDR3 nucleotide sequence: TGTGCCAGTAGTATAGCAAACACAGGGCTGTACGAGCAGTACTTC.

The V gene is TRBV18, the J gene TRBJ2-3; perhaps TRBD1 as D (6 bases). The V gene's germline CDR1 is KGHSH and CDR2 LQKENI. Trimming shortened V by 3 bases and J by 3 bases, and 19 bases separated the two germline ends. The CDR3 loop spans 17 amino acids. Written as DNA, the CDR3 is TGTGCCAGCTCACCCGGACAGTCGCCTTACACAACAGATACGCAGTATTTT. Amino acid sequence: CASSPGQSPYTTDTQYF. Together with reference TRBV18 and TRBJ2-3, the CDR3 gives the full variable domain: NAGVMQNPRHLVRRRGQEARLRCSPMKGHSHVYWYRQLPEEGLKFMVYLQKENIIDESGMPKERFSAEFPKEGPSILRIQQVVRGDSAAYFCASSPGQSPYTTDTQYFGPGTRLTVL.

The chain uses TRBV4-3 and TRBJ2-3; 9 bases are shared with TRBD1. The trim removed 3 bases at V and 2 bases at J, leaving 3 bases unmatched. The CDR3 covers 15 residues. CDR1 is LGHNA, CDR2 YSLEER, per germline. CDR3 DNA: TGCGCCAGCAGCCAGAGGACAGGGGTCACAGATACGCAGTATTTT. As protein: CASSQRTGVTDTQYF.

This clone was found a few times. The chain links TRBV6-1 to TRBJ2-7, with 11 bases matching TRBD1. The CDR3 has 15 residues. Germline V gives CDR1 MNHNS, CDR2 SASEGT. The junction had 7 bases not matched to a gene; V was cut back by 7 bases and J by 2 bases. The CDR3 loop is CASKQTGQGAYEQYF. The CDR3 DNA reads TGTGCCAGCAAACAGACGGGACAGGGGGCCTACGAGCAGTACTTC.

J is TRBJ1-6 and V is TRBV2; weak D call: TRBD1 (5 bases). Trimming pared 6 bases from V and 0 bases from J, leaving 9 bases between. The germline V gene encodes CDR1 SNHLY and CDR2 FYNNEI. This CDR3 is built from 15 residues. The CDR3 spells CASRVDSSYNSPLHF. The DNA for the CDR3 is TGTGCCAGCAGGGTAGACAGCTCCTATAATTCACCCCTCCACTTT.

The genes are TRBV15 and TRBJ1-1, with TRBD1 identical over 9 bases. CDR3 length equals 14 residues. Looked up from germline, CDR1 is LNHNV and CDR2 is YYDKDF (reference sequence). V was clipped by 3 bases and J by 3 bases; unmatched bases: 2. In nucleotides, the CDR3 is TGTGCCACCAGCAGCTGGACAGGGGACACTGAAGCTTTCTTT. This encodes CATSSWTGDTEAFF.

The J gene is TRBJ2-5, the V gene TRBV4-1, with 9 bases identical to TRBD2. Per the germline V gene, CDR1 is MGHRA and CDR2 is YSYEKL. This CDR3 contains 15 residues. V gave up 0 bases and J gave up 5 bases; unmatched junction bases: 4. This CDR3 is CASSQERGGLETQYF. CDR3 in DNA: TGCGCCAGCAGCCAAGAGCGGGGGGGCCTTGAGACCCAGTACTTC.

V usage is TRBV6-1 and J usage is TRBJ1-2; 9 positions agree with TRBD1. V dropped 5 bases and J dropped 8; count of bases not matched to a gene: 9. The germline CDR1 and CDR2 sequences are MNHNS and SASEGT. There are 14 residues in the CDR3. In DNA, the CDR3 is TGTGCCAGCAGTCAGCTCCGGGACAGGGCGGGCTACACCTTC. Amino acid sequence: CASSQLRDRAGYTF.

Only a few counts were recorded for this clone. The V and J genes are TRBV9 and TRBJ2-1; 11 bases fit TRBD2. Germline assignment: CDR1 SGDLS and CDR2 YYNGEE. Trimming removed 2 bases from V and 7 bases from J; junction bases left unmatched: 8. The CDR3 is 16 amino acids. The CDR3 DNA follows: TGTGCCAGCAGCGTTTTAGCGGGAGGGGTGGGGAATGAGCAGTTCTTC. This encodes CASSVLAGGVGNEQFF.

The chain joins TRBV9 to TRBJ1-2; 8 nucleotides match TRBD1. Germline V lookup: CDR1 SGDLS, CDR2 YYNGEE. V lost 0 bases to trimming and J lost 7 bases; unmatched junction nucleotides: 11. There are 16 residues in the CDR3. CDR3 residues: CASSVGGQGGSSGYTF. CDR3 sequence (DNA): TGTGCCAGCAGCGTAGGAGGACAGGGAGGATCCTCTGGCTACACCTTC.

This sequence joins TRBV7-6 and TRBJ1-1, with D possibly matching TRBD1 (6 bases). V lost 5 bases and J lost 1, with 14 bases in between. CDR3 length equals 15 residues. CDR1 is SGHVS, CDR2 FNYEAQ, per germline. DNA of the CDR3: TGTGCCAGCAGCCCACGGGGGGGCGGGAACACTGAAGCTTTCTTT. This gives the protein CASSPRGGGNTEAFF.

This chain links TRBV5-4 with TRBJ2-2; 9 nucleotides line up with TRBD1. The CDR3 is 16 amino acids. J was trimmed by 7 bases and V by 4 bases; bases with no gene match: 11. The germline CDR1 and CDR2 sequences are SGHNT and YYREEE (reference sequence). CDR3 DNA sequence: TGTGCCAGCAGCATCCCGGGACAGGGATTAGTCGGGGAGCTGTTTTTT. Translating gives CASSIPGQGLVGELFF.

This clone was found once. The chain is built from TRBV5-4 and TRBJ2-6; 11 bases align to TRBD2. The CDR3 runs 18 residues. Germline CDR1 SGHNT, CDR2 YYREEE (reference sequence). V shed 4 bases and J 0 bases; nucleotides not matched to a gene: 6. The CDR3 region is CASSKGLAESSGANVLTF. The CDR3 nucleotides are TGTGCCAGCAGCAAGGGACTAGCGGAGAGCTCTGGGGCCAACGTCCTGACTTTC.